The clone carrying this TCR beta chain was seen only a few times. Its antigen remains unidentified. The record originates from a study of T cells in Graves' hyperthyroidism and ophthalmopathy. Recently diagnosed hyperthyroidism of less than 2 months' duration affected patients aged 18 to 65. Diagnoses were established using clinical symptoms, serum thyroxine and TRAb, thyroid ultrasound and orbital computed tomography. Amplified TCR beta CDR3 regions derived from RNA transcripts. Primed by the HTBI set, a first-round RT-PCR was run on the TCR CDR3. TCRdb re-called the multiplex PCR reads with MiXCR, one entry per CDR3 protein. The sample has 610,000 or so distinct CDR3 sequences, around 42% seen once. The trim removed 9 bases at V and 10 bases at J, leaving 7 bases unmatched. From germline, CDR1 is SGHTA and CDR2 FQGNSA. CDR3 length: 13 residues. Study-level findings and limits: In blood, most of the thyroid clonotypes expanded above 0.001 were also present. The model foresaw ophthalmopathy a median around 6 months prior to onset.

The J gene is TRBJ1-6, the V gene TRBV7-2, with TRBD1 matching over 9 bases. The sequence was obtained from a woman aged 18 to 35 with Graves' hyperthyroidism. Input material: peripheral blood or thyroid tissue (not recorded which). The CDR3 is CARTGGGGSPLHF. The CDR3 DNA is TGTGCCAGGACAGGGGGGGGAGGATCACCCCTCCACTTT.